One sample yielded the 17 T cell receptor beta chains listed below, sequenced in a study of T-cell memory formation after mild COVID-19. A single record per CDR3 protein comes from TCRdb applying MiXCR to the 5' RACE reads. The repertoire holds under 450,000 distinct CDR3 sequences, with over 13% as singletons. The material sequenced was PBMCs or a T cell subset sorted from them (not recorded which). All receptors derive from a man aged 18-30 years who had mild COVID-19 (a few samples of this study predate the infection). Cell type and time point are not known.

J is TRBJ2-1 and V is TRBV12-3 or TRBV12-4; tentatively, D is TRBD2 (7 bases). This CDR3 contains 15 residues. The V gene lost 7 bases and the J gene lost 7 bases, with 20 bases spanning the gap. The CDR3 sequence is CASNPLGGRGNEQFF. DNA of the CDR3: TGTGCCAGCAACCCGCTGGGGGGGCGGGGAAATGAGCAGTTCTTC.

The chain joins TRBV7-6 to TRBJ2-1, with TRBD2 matching 9 bases. Looked up from germline, CDR1 is SGHVS and CDR2 is FNYEAQ. The CDR3 is made up of 19 amino acids. Trimming removed 3 bases from V and 1 base from J; junction bases left unmatched: 13. For the CDR3, the DNA is TGTGCCAGCAGCTTCCCCCGGGGGGATAGCGGGGGATCCTACAATGAGCAGTTCTTC. This sequence encodes CASSFPRGDSGGSYNEQFF. The full variable domain, completed using reference TRBV7-6 and TRBJ2-1, is GAGVSQSPRYKVTKRGQDVALRCDPISGHVSLYWYRQALGQGPEFLTYFNYEAQQDKSGLPNDRFSAERPEGSISTLTIQRTEQRDSAMYRCASSFPRGDSGGSYNEQFFGPGTRLTVL.

This clonotype was seen a few times. V is TRBV5-1 and J is TRBJ2-7, with 11 bases lining up with TRBD2. The V gene's germline CDR1 is SGHRS and CDR2 YFSETQ. The junction had 8 bases not matched to a gene; V was cut back by 4 bases and J by 2 bases. The CDR3 runs 16 residues. CDR3: CASSPNQLAGAYEQYF. The CDR3 DNA reads as TGCGCCAGCAGCCCAAACCAACTAGCGGGGGCCTACGAGCAGTACTTC.

This clonotype was picked up a small number of times. The gene calls are TRBV11-2 and TRBJ2-2; the D gene is possibly TRBD2 (5 bases). Trimming took 4 bases from V and 5 from J, leaving 8 bases between them. Germline CDR1 and CDR2: SGHAT and FQNNGV. The CDR3 runs to 13 residues. The CDR3 region has the DNA TGTGCCAGCAGCTCACAGCGGACCGGGGAGCTGTTTTTT. It specifies CASSSQRTGELFF.

The chain uses TRBV12-3 or TRBV12-4 and TRBJ1-5; D gene uncertain. CDR3 length equals 15 residues. V lost 6 bases to trimming and J lost 7 bases, with 19 bases between them. CDR3 sequence (DNA): TGTGCCAGCAGCATAAGACCGGGCGCCCTCCAGCCCCAGCATTTT. Translation: CASSIRPGALQPQHF.

The sample holds many counts of this clonotype. The V call is TRBV7-9, the J call TRBJ2-7; D unclear. Trimming took 4 bases from V and 2 from J, leaving 6 bases between them. Germline V gene sequence: CDR1 SEHNR, CDR2 FQNEAQ (reference sequence). This CDR3 comprises 12 residues. The CDR3 region has the DNA TGTGCCAGCAGCTCCCGTCCCTACGAGCAGTACTTC. Translation: CASSSRPYEQYF. The entire variable domain, with the rest obtained from reference TRBV7-9 and TRBJ2-7, is as follows: DTGVSQNPRHKITKRGQNVTFRCDPISEHNRLYWYRQTLGQGPEFLTYFQNEAQLEKSRLLSDRFSAERPKGSFSTLEIQRTEQGDSAMYLCASSSRPYEQYFGPGTRLTVT.

This clonotype has more than one count but fewer than ten. The J gene is TRBJ2-5, the V gene TRBV6-6; 8 bases are a match to TRBD2. Germline loops: CDR1 MNHNY, CDR2 SVGAGI (reference sequence). The J segment lost 4 bases and the V segment lost 5 bases, leaving 3 bases of the junction unmatched. The CDR3 has 13 residues. The DNA for the CDR3 is TGTGCCAGCAGTAATAGCGGGGCAGAGACCCAGTACTTC. This encodes CASSNSGAETQYF.

This chain links TRBV6-1 with TRBJ1-5; no firm D call. The germline V gene has CDR1 MNHNS and CDR2 SASEGT. There are 13 residues in the CDR3. Trimming stripped 6 bases from V and 4 bases from J, with 10 bases between. CDR3 coding DNA: TGTGCCAGCAGAGAGGGAGTGAATCAGCCCCAGCATTTT. Translation: CASREGVNQPQHF.

The rearrangement joins TRBV11-2 to TRBJ1-6; D ambiguous. Trimming removed 0 bases from V and 10 bases from J, with 16 bases in between. Per germline, CDR1 SGHAT and CDR2 FQNNGV. The CDR3 has 16 amino acids. The CDR3, as DNA: TGTGCCAGCAGCTTAGATGGCGGGGAGGGAGGATCACCCCTCCACTTT. Encoded protein: CASSLDGGEGGSPLHF.

The chain links TRBV20-1 to TRBJ2-2; D is perhaps TRBD1 (5 bases). The V gene's germline CDR1 is DFQATT and CDR2 SNEGSKA (reference sequence). Trimming took off 3 bases at V and 1 base at J, with 9 bases between the two ends. The CDR3 runs to 14 residues. CDR3 bases: TGCAGTGCTAGTGAACAGGAGAACACCGGGGAGCTGTTTTTT. It codes for CSASEQENTGELFF.

This chain connects TRBV20-1 to TRBJ2-1, with 10 bases identical to TRBD2. CDR1 and CDR2 (germline): DFQATT, SNEGSKA (reference sequence). The CDR3 consists of 15 residues. V lost 3 bases to trimming and J lost 4 bases; unmatched junction nucleotides: 6. The CDR3: CSARGASGGYNEQFF. The CDR3 nucleotides read TGCAGTGCTAGGGGTGCTAGCGGGGGTTACAATGAGCAGTTCTTC.

The CDR3 DNA sequence: TGTGCCAGCAGACCGGGACAGGGAACCGAGCAGTACGTC. It yields the protein CASRPGQGTEQYV. The chain has TRBV11-3 and TRBJ2-7; 9 bases line up with TRBD1. This CDR3 has 13 residues. Germline CDR1 SGHNT, CDR2 YENEEA. V lost 6 bases and J lost 6; bases outside the gene matches: 6.

This clonotype has more than one count but fewer than ten. The chain combines TRBV4-1 with TRBJ2-7, with a weak D call TRBD2 (5 bases). There are 16 residues in the CDR3. Trimming stripped 0 bases from V and 6 bases from J, with 18 bases between. Germline CDR1 reads MGHRA; CDR2 reads YSYEKL. This CDR3 reads CASSQDRGRPEGEQYF. The DNA of the CDR3 is TGCGCCAGCAGCCAAGATCGAGGGCGGCCTGAGGGCGAGCAGTACTTC.

V usage is TRBV19 and J usage is TRBJ2-3; 10 nucleotides line up with TRBD1. Germline V gives CDR1 LNHDA, CDR2 SQIVND (reference sequence). The CDR3 is 16 residues long. The V gene end was trimmed by 4 bases and the J gene end by 5 bases; junction bases not matched to a gene: 9. This chain's CDR3 is CASSKRTGGIGDTQYF. The CDR3 nucleotides are TGTGCCAGTAGTAAGCGGACAGGGGGGATTGGAGATACGCAGTATTTT.

V usage is TRBV5-1 and J usage is TRBJ2-7; D gene ambiguous. The CDR3 is made up of 12 amino acids. V dropped 0 bases and J dropped 6 bases, with 7 bases sitting between them. CDR1 and CDR2 (germline): SGHRS, YFSETQ. CDR3 sequence (DNA): TGCGCCAGCAGCTTGGAAGTCGGCGAGCAGTACTTC. Translating gives CASSLEVGEQYF.

This clonotype came up a few times. This chain uses TRBV7-3 with TRBJ2-3; D not resolved. Germline values: CDR1 SGHTA, CDR2 FQGTGA. V was shortened by 2 bases and J by 5 bases, with 14 bases between the two germline ends. This CDR3 comprises 15 residues. For the CDR3, the DNA is TGTGCCAGCAGCTTAGGGTCTGGGTCGGGAGATACGCAGTATTTT. Its translation is CASSLGSGSGDTQYF.

The rearrangement uses TRBV9 and TRBJ2-5; D is perhaps TRBD1 (6 bases). The germline V gene encodes CDR1 SGDLS and CDR2 YYNGEE. There are 14 residues in the CDR3. V lost 2 bases and J lost 5, with 13 bases in between. The CDR3 here is CASSVTGSTETQYF. As DNA, the CDR3 is TGTGCCAGCAGCGTGACAGGTTCGACGGAGACCCAGTACTTC.